These 4 T cell receptor beta chains were sequenced from one sample in a study of cytomegalovirus exposure and HLA in healthy donors. Researchers ran the PCR with 60 Vbeta and 13 Jbeta primers. Repertoires were generated with immunoSEQ multiplex PCR, while TCRdb's copy carries only in-frame clones and drops some. The profile shows 200,000 to 250,000 clones, around 80% of them singletons. Sequencing was carried out using PBMCs. The receptors here all came from a man younger than 40 in good health and CMV-seronegative.

The rearrangement joins TRBV4-1 to TRBJ2-7; 7 bases agree with TRBD1. The germline CDR1 and CDR2 sequences are MGHRA and YSYEKL. The CDR3 consists of 15 residues. The junction had 8 bases not matched to a gene; V was cut back by 0 bases and J by 6 bases. The CDR3 bases are TGCGCCAGCAGCCAAGATAAAAGGGGGCCAGTCGAGCAGTACTTC. Translated, it gives CASSQDKRGPVEQYF.

J is TRBJ1-5 and V is TRBV19; 7 positions match TRBD1. This CDR3 has 15 amino acids. CDR1 is LNHDA, CDR2 SQIVND, per germline (reference sequence). Trimming took 6 bases from V and 3 from J; bases not matched to a gene: 8. The CDR3 DNA is TGTGCCAGTAGCCTGACAGGGACCTCCAATCAGCCCCAGCATTTT. Protein sequence: CASSLTGTSNQPQHF.

The chain joins TRBV18 to TRBJ1-5; weak D call: TRBD1 (6 bases). Germline V gene data show CDR1 as KGHSH and CDR2 as LQKENI. The CDR3 is made up of 16 amino acids. V gave up 1 base and J gave up 3 bases, with 13 bases separating them. CDR3 nucleotide sequence: TGTGCCAGCTCACCACTCGGGGGGCGAAACAATCAGCCCCAGCATTTT. It codes for CASSPLGGRNNQPQHF.

This chain links TRBV27 with TRBJ1-1; 7 bases map to TRBD1. The germline CDR1 and CDR2 sequences are MNHEY and SMNVEV (reference sequence). With V trimmed by 5 bases and J by 0 bases, 6 bases remained unmatched. This CDR3 is 15 amino acids long. CDR3 coding DNA: TGTGCCAGCAGTCCGGGGACAGCAATGAACACTGAAGCTTTCTTT. It translates to CASSPGTAMNTEAFF.